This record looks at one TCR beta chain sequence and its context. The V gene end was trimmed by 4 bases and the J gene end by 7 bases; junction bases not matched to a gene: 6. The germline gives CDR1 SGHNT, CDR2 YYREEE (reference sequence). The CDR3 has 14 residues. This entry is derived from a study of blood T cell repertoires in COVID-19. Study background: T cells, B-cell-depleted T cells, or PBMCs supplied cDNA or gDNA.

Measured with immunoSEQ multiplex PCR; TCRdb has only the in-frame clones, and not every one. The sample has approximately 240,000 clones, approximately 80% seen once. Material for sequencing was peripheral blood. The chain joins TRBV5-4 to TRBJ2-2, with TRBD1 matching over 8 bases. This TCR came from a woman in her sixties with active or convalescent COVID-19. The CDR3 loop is CASSLTGAVGELFF. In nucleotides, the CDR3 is TGTGCCAGCAGCCTGACAGGGGCGGTCGGGGAGCTGTTTTTT.